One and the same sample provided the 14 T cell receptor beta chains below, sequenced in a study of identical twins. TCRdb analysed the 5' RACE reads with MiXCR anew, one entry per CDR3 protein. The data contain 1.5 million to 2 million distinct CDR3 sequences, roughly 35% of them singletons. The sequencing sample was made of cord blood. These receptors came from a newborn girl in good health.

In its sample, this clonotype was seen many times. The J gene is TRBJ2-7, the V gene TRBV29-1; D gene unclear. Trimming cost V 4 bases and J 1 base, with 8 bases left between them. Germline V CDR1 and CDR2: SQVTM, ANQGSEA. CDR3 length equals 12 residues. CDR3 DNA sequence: TGCAGCGTTGCTTCCGGATCCTACGAGCAGTACTTC. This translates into CSVASGSYEQYF.

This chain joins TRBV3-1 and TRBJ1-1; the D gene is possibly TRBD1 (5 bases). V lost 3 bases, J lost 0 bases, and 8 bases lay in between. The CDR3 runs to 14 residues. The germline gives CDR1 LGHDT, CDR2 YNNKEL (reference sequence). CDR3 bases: TGTGCCAGCAGCCAGTGGGGGATGAACACTGAAGCTTTCTTT. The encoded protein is CASSQWGMNTEAFF.

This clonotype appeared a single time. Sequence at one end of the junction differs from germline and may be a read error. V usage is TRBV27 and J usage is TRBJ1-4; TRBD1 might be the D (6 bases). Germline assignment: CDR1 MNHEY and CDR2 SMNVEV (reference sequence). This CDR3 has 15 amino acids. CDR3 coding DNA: TGTGCCGGCAGCCAGGGGACAACAACCAATGAAAAACTGTTTTTT. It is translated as CAGSQGTTTNEKLFF.

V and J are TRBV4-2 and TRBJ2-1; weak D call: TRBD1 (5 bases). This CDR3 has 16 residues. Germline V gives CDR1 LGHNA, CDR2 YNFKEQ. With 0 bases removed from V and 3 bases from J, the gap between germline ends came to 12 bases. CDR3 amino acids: CASSQEGRSFYNEQFF. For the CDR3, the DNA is TGTGCCAGCAGCCAAGAGGGGCGGAGCTTCTACAATGAGCAGTTCTTC.

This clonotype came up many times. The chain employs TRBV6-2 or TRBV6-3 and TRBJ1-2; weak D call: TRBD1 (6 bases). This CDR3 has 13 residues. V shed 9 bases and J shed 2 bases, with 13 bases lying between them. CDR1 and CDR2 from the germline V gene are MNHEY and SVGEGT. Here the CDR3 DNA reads TGTGCCAGTCGACAGGAATTCAACTATGGCTACACCTTC. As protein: CASRQEFNYGYTF.

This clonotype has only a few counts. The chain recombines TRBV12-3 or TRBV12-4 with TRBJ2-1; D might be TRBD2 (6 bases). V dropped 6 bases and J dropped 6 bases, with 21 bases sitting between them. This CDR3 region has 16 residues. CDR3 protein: CASRPVPGLGTNEQFF. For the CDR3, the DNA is TGTGCCAGCAGACCAGTCCCGGGACTGGGTACCAATGAGCAGTTCTTC.

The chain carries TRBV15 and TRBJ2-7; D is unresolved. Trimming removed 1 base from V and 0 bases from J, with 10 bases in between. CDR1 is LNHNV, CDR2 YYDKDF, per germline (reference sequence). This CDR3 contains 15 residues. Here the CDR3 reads CATSRAARTSYEQYF. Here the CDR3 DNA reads TGTGCCACCAGCAGAGCCGCGAGGACCTCCTACGAGCAGTACTTC.

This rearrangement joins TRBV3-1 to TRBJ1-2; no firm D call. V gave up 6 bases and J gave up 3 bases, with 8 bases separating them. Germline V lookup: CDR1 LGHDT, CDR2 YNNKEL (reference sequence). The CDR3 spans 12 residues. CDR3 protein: CASRDTYYGYTF. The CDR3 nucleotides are TGTGCCAGCAGAGACACCTACTATGGCTACACCTTC.

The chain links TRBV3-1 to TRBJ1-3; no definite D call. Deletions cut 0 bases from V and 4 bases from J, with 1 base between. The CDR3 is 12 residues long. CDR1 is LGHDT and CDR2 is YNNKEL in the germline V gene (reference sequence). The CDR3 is CASSQDGNTIYF. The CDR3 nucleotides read TGTGCCAGCAGCCAAGACGGAAACACCATATATTTT.

CDR3 nucleotide sequence: TGTGCCAGCAGCCCGGACAGGGGAGTTAGGAACACTGAAGCTTTCTTT. This gives the protein CASSPDRGVRNTEAFF. The chain has TRBV12-3 or TRBV12-4 and TRBJ1-1, with 9 nucleotides matching TRBD1. CDR3 length: 16 amino acids. J was trimmed by 1 base and V by 6 bases; bases with no gene match: 9.

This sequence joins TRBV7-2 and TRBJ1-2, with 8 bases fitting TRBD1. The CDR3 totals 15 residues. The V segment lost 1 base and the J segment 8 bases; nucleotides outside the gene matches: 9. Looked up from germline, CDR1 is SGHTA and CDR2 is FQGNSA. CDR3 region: CASSLVGGAGGGYTF. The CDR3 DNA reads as TGTGCCAGCAGCTTAGTAGGAGGGGCAGGGGGCGGCTACACCTTC.

CDR3: CASSEAGGLYEQYF. CDR3 in DNA: TGTGCCAGCAGTGAAGCAGGGGGTCTCTACGAGCAGTACTTC. The chain uses TRBV25-1 and TRBJ2-7, with 7 nucleotides matching TRBD1. Germline CDR1 and CDR2: MGHDK and SYGVNS. Germline trimming cut 2 bases from V and 3 bases from J; bases unmatched to any gene: 4. The CDR3 sequence is 14 residues long.

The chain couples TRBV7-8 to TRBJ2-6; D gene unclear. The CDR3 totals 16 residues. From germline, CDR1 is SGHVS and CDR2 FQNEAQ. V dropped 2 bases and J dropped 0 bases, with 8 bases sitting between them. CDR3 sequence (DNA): TGTGCCAGCAGCTTATGGATCTTCTCTGGGGCCAACGTCCTGACTTTC. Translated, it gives CASSLWIFSGANVLTF.

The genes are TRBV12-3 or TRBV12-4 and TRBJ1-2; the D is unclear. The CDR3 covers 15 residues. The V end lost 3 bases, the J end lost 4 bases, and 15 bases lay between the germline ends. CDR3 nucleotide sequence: TGTGCCAGCAGTTTCCCCCAGGCGGGTTTCTATGGCTACACCTTC. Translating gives CASSFPQAGFYGYTF.